The 21 T cell receptor beta chains reported below all come from one sample, sequenced in a study of Ad26.COV2.S vaccination and SARS-CoV-2 variants. Libraries were prepared by immunoSEQ multiplex PCR; TCRdb keeps only in-frame clonotypes and omits some of them. Of 150,000 to 200,000 clones listed, around 88% are singletons. The starting material was peripheral blood, obtained after recovery from COVID-19. These receptor sequences come from a human donor who had recovered from COVID-19.

This chain uses TRBV9 with TRBJ1-6; D uncertain. Trimming removed 0 bases at V and 7 bases at J, with 17 bases between. The CDR3 sequence is 17 residues long. Germline CDR1 reads SGDLS; CDR2 reads YYNGEE. In DNA form, the CDR3 reads TGTGCCAGCAGCGTAGAAGATCCGGGGTTAGGGAATTCACCCCTCCACTTT. This encodes CASSVEDPGLGNSPLHF.

The genes are TRBV11-2 and TRBJ2-1, with 7 bases lining up with TRBD1. The V gene end was trimmed by 3 bases and the J gene end by 10 bases; junction bases not matched to a gene: 9. This CDR3 region has 14 residues. CDR1 and CDR2 (germline): SGHAT, FQNNGV. The CDR3 nucleotides are TGTGCCAGCAGCTTCCTCGACAGGGTGGGGGAGCAGTTCTTC. Translation gives CASSFLDRVGEQFF.

This clone was recorded only once. The rearrangement uses TRBV20-1 and TRBJ1-5; D ambiguous. This CDR3 is 11 amino acids long. The germline V and J ends were trimmed by 4 bases and 6 bases, with 7 bases remaining between them. Germline V CDR1 and CDR2: DFQATT, SNEGSKA (reference sequence). The CDR3 sequence: CSAKGLQPQHF. The CDR3 coding sequence is TGCAGTGCTAAGGGTCTTCAGCCCCAGCATTTT.

V is TRBV27 and J is TRBJ1-1; 9 bases fit TRBD1. Trimming took 6 bases from V and 3 from J; bases not matched to a gene: 8. The CDR3 totals 15 residues. CDR1 and CDR2 from the germline V gene are MNHEY and SMNVEV (reference sequence). The CDR3 reads CASRLYRGLDTEAFF. The CDR3 DNA follows: TGTGCCAGCAGGCTTTACAGGGGGCTGGACACTGAAGCTTTCTTT.

V gene TRBV7-8 combines with J gene TRBJ2-2; 7 positions match TRBD1. The V gene's germline CDR1 is SGHVS and CDR2 FQNEAQ. The CDR3 loop spans 16 amino acids. V gave up 6 bases and J gave up 4 bases; unmatched junction bases: 11. Written as DNA, the CDR3 is TGTGCCAGCAGTTCTATCCTCGACAGGGTCACCGGGGAGCTGTTTTTT. It is translated as CASSSILDRVTGELFF.

The chain recombines TRBV7-9 with TRBJ2-7, with 8 bases lining up with TRBD1. CDR3 length: 16 amino acids. Per germline, CDR1 SEHNR and CDR2 FQNEAQ (reference sequence). V was pared by 4 bases and J by 3 bases, with 11 bases of the junction left unmatched. CDR3 DNA sequence: TGTGCCAGCAGCTCCTACCCGGCAGGGGGCGGCTACGAGCAGTACTTC. Amino acid sequence: CASSSYPAGGGYEQYF.

The chain uses TRBV7-9 and TRBJ1-1; D remains unclear. Trimming removed 1 base from V and 0 bases from J, with 9 bases in between. The germline gives CDR1 SEHNR, CDR2 FQNEAQ (reference sequence). There are 15 residues in the CDR3. CDR3 sequence reads: CASSLEVSLNTEAFF. The CDR3 DNA sequence: TGTGCCAGCAGCTTAGAGGTCAGCCTGAACACTGAAGCTTTCTTT.

The table lists this clone with a count of one. CDR3 sequence (DNA): TGCGCCAGCAGCCTTGAAGGGACAGGGGGCAACAATGAGCAGTTCTTC. Protein sequence: CASSLEGTGGNNEQFF. J is TRBJ2-1 and V is TRBV4-1; 12 nucleotides align to TRBD1. CDR3 size: 16 residues. Germline V gives CDR1 MGHRA, CDR2 YSYEKL. V was clipped by 4 bases and J by 5 bases; unmatched bases: 6.

The chain recombines TRBV7-8 with TRBJ2-7; TRBD2 might be the D (5 bases). V was shortened by 4 bases and J by 0 bases, with 10 bases between the two germline ends. CDR1 and CDR2 (germline): SGHVS, FQNEAQ. This CDR3 is built from 14 residues. The chain's CDR3 is CASSSTLASYEQYF. The CDR3 coding sequence is TGTGCCAGCAGCTCGACGCTAGCCTCCTACGAGCAGTACTTC.

This CDR3 is CASSPGTTSNQPQHF. Written as DNA, the CDR3 is TGTGCCAGCAGCCCAGGGACTACTAGCAATCAGCCCCAGCATTTT. The V and J genes are TRBV5-6 and TRBJ1-5, with a possible D match to TRBD1 (5 bases). Trimming shortened V by 4 bases and J by 0 bases, and 11 bases separated the two germline ends. The CDR3 runs 15 residues. From germline, CDR1 is SGHDT and CDR2 YYEEEE.

The gene calls are TRBV11-2 and TRBJ2-1; the match to TRBD2 covers 11 bases. Trimming removed 5 bases from V and 10 bases from J; junction bases left unmatched: 10. Per germline, CDR1 SGHAT and CDR2 FQNNGV. The CDR3 consists of 15 residues. The CDR3 region has the DNA TGTGCCAGCAGCCTGAGGCCACTAGCGGGAGAAGAGCAGTTCTTC. It yields the protein CASSLRPLAGEEQFF. Filled out from reference TRBV11-2 and TRBJ2-1, the complete variable domain reads EAGVAQSPRYKIIEKRQSVAFWCNPISGHATLYWYQQILGQGPKLLIQFQNNGVVDDSQLPKDRFSAERLKGVDSTLKIQPAKLEDSAVYLCASSLRPLAGEEQFFGPGTRLTVL.

The chain couples TRBV6-5 to TRBJ1-2; TRBD1 aligns across 10 bases. V gave up 1 base and J gave up 4 bases; unmatched junction bases: 3. The CDR3 is 15 residues long. The V gene's germline CDR1 is MNHEY and CDR2 SVGAGI. CDR3 in amino acids: CASSYLGDRGYGYTF. The DNA for the CDR3 is TGTGCCAGCAGTTACTTGGGGGACAGGGGCTATGGCTACACCTTC.

The table lists this clone with a count of one. The gene calls are TRBV5-5 and TRBJ2-7; D unresolved. Germline V gene sequence: CDR1 SGHKS, CDR2 YYEKEE (reference sequence). The V gene lost 0 bases and the J gene lost 6 bases, with 13 bases spanning the gap. CDR3 length equals 14 residues. CDR3 region: CASSLGGLLLEQYF. CDR3 coding DNA: TGTGCCAGCAGCTTGGGAGGCCTCCTACTCGAGCAGTACTTC.

V is TRBV7-3 and J is TRBJ1-2, with D perhaps matching TRBD1 (5 bases). V dropped 5 bases and J dropped 0 bases, with 13 bases sitting between them. This CDR3 has 15 residues. Germline assignment: CDR1 SGHTA and CDR2 FQGTGA. Here the CDR3 DNA reads TGTGCCAGCAGCCCCCGCAGGGAAGCTAACTATGGCTACACCTTC. The encoded protein is CASSPRREANYGYTF.

The J gene is TRBJ1-2, the V gene TRBV2; tentative D call: TRBD1 (5 bases). Between the trimmed V and J ends, which lost 4 bases and 6 bases, there was a span of 12 bases. The CDR3 consists of 13 residues. Germline V gives CDR1 SNHLY, CDR2 FYNNEI. In DNA form, the CDR3 reads TGTGCCAGCAGTGTTGGGGGTTATCATGGCTACACCTTC. Translating gives CASSVGGYHGYTF.

This chain connects TRBV12-3 or TRBV12-4 to TRBJ2-1; D call uncertain. V was cut by 4 bases and J by 14 bases, with 15 bases left in between. The CDR3 is 12 residues long. The CDR3 DNA reads as TGTGCCAGCAGTTCCCCCAGCATGGTTGAGTTCTTC. Residues: CASSSPSMVEFF.

The chain recombines TRBV9 with TRBJ2-3, with a possible D match to TRBD2 (7 bases). CDR3 length equals 15 residues. Trimming took 0 bases from V and 5 from J, leaving 13 bases between them. The germline V gene encodes CDR1 SGDLS and CDR2 YYNGEE. CDR3 residues: CASSVGVGGLDTQYF. CDR3 in DNA: TGTGCCAGCAGCGTAGGAGTGGGGGGGCTAGATACGCAGTATTTT.

The rearrangement links TRBV9 to TRBJ2-3; D may be TRBD1 (6 bases). This CDR3 region has 14 residues. The germline CDR1 and CDR2 sequences are SGDLS and YYNGEE. Trimming removed 4 bases from V and 6 bases from J, with 15 bases in between. As DNA, the CDR3 is TGTGCCAGCAGCTCCAACAGGGTGTCGGATACGCAGTATTTT. The encoded protein is CASSSNRVSDTQYF.

The rearrangement links TRBV12-5 to TRBJ1-4; 9 bases are a match to TRBD1. CDR3 length: 16 residues. Germline CDR1 and CDR2: LGHNT and FRNRAP. Trimming at V came to 1 base and at J to 7 bases, leaving 7 bases not matched to a gene. CDR3 in amino acids: CASGLDPGTGPEKLFF. The CDR3 DNA reads as TGTGCTAGTGGTTTGGATCCCGGGACAGGGCCTGAAAAACTGTTTTTT.

This chain joins TRBV4-1 and TRBJ2-5; TRBD1 might be the D (6 bases). Germline V gene sequence: CDR1 MGHRA, CDR2 YSYEKL. The CDR3 totals 13 residues. V was pared by 1 base and J by 3 bases, with 6 bases between. The DNA for the CDR3 is TGCGCCAGCAGCCAAGGGACAGAAGAGACCCAGTACTTC. Translation: CASSQGTEETQYF.

The rearrangement joins TRBV6-6 to TRBJ2-7; D remains ambiguous. CDR3 length: 16 amino acids. V lost 0 bases and J lost 0, with 12 bases in between. Germline V gene sequence: CDR1 MNHNY, CDR2 SVGAGI (reference sequence). In DNA form, the CDR3 reads TGTGCCAGCAGTTACTCGATGGCCAGGTACTCCTACGAGCAGTACTTC. Translating gives CASSYSMARYSYEQYF.